This T cell receptor (beta chain) was identified in a study of cytomegalovirus exposure and HLA in healthy donors. Study background: An early release of data contained about 85 million unique TCRs, which came from HLA-typed donors.

As to this clone: Its target is unknown.

Overall study findings and caveats: The authors later linked a missense DCLRE1C variant to TCR beta V- and J-gene trimming.

The PCR used 60 Vbeta and 13 Jbeta primers. Sequencing used immunoSEQ multiplex PCR; TCRdb keeps in-frame clones, though not all of them. The sample contains fewer than 200,000 clones, around 83% of which appear only once. The junction had 6 bases not matched to a gene; V was cut back by 4 bases and J by 4 bases. This CDR3 is built from 15 residues. Germline V gene data show CDR1 as SGHRS and CDR2 as YFSETQ. This chain uses TRBV5-1 with TRBJ1-1; 11 bases line up with TRBD1. The receptor was derived from a man aged 35-49 years in good health and CMV-seropositive. Specimen: PBMCs. The CDR3 region is CASSTGQGAFTEAFF. DNA of the CDR3: TGCGCCAGCAGCACCGGACAGGGGGCTTTCACTGAAGCTTTCTTT.